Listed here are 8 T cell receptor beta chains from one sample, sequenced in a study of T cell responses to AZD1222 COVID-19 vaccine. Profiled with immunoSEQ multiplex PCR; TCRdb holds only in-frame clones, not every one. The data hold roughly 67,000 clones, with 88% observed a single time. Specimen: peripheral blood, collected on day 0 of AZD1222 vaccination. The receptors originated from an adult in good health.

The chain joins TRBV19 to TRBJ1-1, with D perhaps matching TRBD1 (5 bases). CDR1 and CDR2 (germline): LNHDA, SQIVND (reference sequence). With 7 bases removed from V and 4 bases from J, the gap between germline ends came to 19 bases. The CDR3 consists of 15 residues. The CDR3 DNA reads TGTGCCAGTAAACAGGCGGGGGGTGGTGTCACTGAAGCTTTCTTT. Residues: CASKQAGGGVTEAFF. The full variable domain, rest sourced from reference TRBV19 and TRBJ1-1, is DGGITQSPKYLFRKEGQNVTLSCEQNLNHDAMYWYRQDPGQGLRLIYYSQIVNDFQKGDIAEGYSVSREKKESFPLTVTSAQKNPTAFYLCASKQAGGGVTEAFFGQGTRLTVV.

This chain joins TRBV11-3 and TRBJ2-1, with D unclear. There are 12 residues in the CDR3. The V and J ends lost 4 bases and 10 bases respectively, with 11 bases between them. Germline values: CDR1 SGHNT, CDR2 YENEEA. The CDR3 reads CASSSPLGEQFF. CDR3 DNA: TGTGCCAGCAGCTCTCCCCTAGGAGAGCAGTTCTTC.

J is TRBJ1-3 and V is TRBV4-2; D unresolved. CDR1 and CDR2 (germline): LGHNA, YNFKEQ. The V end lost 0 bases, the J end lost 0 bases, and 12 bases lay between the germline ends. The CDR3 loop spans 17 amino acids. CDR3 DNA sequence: TGTGCCAGCAGCCAAGAATCCGGGCGGGACTCTGGAAACACCATATATTTT. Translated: CASSQESGRDSGNTIYF.

CDR3 DNA sequence: TGTGCCAGCTCACCCGTTACGGGGACCGCAACTAATGAAAAACTGTTTTTT. Protein: CASSPVTGTATNEKLFF. The rearrangement links TRBV18 to TRBJ1-4, with D possibly matching TRBD1 (5 bases). With 3 bases removed from V and 0 bases from J, the gap between germline ends came to 14 bases. CDR1 is KGHSH and CDR2 is LQKENI in the germline V gene. The CDR3 contains 17 residues.

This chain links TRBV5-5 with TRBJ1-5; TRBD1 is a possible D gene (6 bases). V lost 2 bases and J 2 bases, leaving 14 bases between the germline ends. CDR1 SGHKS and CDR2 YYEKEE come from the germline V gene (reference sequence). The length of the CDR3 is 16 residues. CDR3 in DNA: TGTGCCAGCAGCTTACAGGGCCCGGGGGGCAATCAGCCCCAGCATTTT. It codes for CASSLQGPGGNQPQHF. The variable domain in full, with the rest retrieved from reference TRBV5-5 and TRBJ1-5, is DAGVTQSPTHLIKTRGQQVTLRCSPISGHKSVSWYQQVLGQGPQFIFQYYEKEERGRGNFPDRFSARQFPNYSSELNVNALLLGDSALYLCASSLQGPGGNQPQHFGDGTRLSIL.

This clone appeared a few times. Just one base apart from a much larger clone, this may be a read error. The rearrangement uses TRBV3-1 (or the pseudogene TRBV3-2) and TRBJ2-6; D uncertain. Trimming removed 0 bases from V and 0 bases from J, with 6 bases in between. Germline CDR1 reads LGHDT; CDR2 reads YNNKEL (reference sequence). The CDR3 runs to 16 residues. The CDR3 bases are TGTGCCAGCAGCCAAGATTGGGGCTCTGGGGCCAACGTCCTGACTTTC. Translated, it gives CASSQDWGSGANVLTF.

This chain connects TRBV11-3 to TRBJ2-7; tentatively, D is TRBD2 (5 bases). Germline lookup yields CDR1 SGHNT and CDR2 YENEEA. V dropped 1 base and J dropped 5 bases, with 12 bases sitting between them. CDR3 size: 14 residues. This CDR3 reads CASSLGVGSNEQYF. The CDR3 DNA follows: TGTGCCAGCAGCTTAGGGGTAGGGAGCAACGAGCAGTACTTC.

The CDR3 loop is CASSPSTAPYEQYF. The CDR3 DNA is TGCGCCAGCAGCCCATCGACAGCACCCTACGAGCAGTACTTC. The chain employs TRBV4-1 and TRBJ2-7, with D tentatively TRBD1 (5 bases). Germline V CDR1 and CDR2: MGHRA, YSYEKL. The CDR3 runs 14 residues. V was shortened by 4 bases and J by 2 bases, with 12 bases between the two germline ends.